This T cell receptor (beta chain) appears in the sequencing data of a study of technical replicates of blood from several donors. Sequencing was performed with immunoSEQ multiplex PCR; in TCRdb, only in-frame clones are kept and a portion is missing. The profile shows more than 60,000 clones, 85% to 95% of them singletons. J lost 5 bases, V lost 6 bases, and 9 bases had no gene match. The CDR3 covers 15 residues. Germline V gives CDR1 SGHAT, CDR2 FQNNGV. The sample taken for sequencing was T cells isolated from PBMCs. The clonotype originates from a human donor in good health. The chain joins TRBV11-2 to TRBJ2-5; TRBD1 matches 10 bases. The CDR3 reads CASRRQGARGETQYF. As DNA, the CDR3 is TGTGCCAGCAGAAGACAGGGGGCGAGAGGGGAGACCCAGTACTTC.